Shown below are 25 T cell receptor beta chains from a single sample sequenced in a study of blood T cells in healthy people across ages. Combining a sample-barcoded 5' primer with a J-beta primer mix, a second PCR ran for about 7 to 12 cycles. A single record per CDR3 protein comes from TCRdb applying MiXCR to the 5' RACE reads. The table lists roughly 1,500,000 distinct CDR3 sequences, roughly 32% of them singletons. Source material: blood. Receptor source: a woman aged 25 to 39 in good health.

The gene calls are TRBV10-3 and TRBJ1-2; D gene uncertain. The germline CDR1 and CDR2 sequences are ENHRY and SYGVKD. Trimming took off 5 bases at V and 1 base at J, with 14 bases between the two ends. CDR3 length: 15 amino acids. CDR3 in DNA: TGTGCCATCAGTTTAGGTGGTTTACTTAACTATGGCTACACCTTC. It encodes CAISLGGLLNYGYTF.

In the case of this clonotype: One junction end disagrees with the germline gene, perhaps due to a read error. This sequence joins TRBV27 and TRBJ2-1; D gene uncertain. Germline CDR1 reads MNHEY; CDR2 reads SMNVEV (reference sequence). This CDR3 region has 13 residues. The CDR3 coding sequence is TGTGCCAGCAGTTGGTCCATAGGCAATGAGCGGTTCTTC. Translating gives CASSWSIGNERFF.

The chain is built from TRBV5-6 and TRBJ1-6; D unresolved. Germline V gene data show CDR1 as SGHDT and CDR2 as YYEEEE. This CDR3 spans 12 amino acids. The ends were cut back, 2 bases at V and 11 bases at J, with 8 bases in the middle. For the CDR3, the DNA is TGTGCCAGCAGCTTTGGTGGTCCACCCCTCCACTTT. This encodes CASSFGGPPLHF.

The chain is built from TRBV7-6 and TRBJ2-3; D ambiguous. This CDR3 has 16 residues. The V end lost 1 base, the J end lost 9 bases, and 20 bases lay between the germline ends. Looked up from germline, CDR1 is SGHVS and CDR2 is FNYEAQ. The CDR3 nucleotides are TGTGCCAGCAGCTTAGATGCGAAACACCTTTTGGGAACGCAGTATTTT. It yields the protein CASSLDAKHLLGTQYF.

The sample holds a few counts of this clonotype. This chain connects TRBV15 to TRBJ2-3, with TRBD2 matching 7 bases. The CDR3 runs 15 residues. The trim removed 0 bases at V and 7 bases at J, leaving 7 bases unmatched. Germline CDR1 is LNHNV and CDR2 is YYDKDF (reference sequence). CDR3 in amino acids: CATSRDQGGLHTQYF. The CDR3 region has the DNA TGTGCCACCAGCAGAGACCAGGGAGGGTTACATACGCAGTATTTT.

This clonotype has a single count. V gene TRBV29-1 combines with J gene TRBJ2-7; either TRBD1 or TRBD2 may fit D (5 bases each). This CDR3 region has 14 residues. The V end lost 4 bases, the J end lost 2 bases, and 15 bases lay between the germline ends. The germline V gene has CDR1 SQVTM and CDR2 ANQGSEA. The CDR3 region is CSVGPGAGPYEQYF. The CDR3 region has the DNA TGCAGCGTTGGGCCCGGGGCAGGTCCCTACGAGCAGTACTTC.

This clonotype was detected many times. The CDR3: CASSLARSQETQYF. CDR3 DNA: TGTGCCAGCAGCTTAGCTCGCAGCCAAGAGACCCAGTACTTC. This chain links TRBV7-9 with TRBJ2-5, with D hard to call. The V gene's germline CDR1 is SEHNR and CDR2 FQNEAQ (reference sequence). This CDR3 contains 14 residues. V gave up 0 bases and J gave up 1 base, with 6 bases separating them. The whole variable domain, filled in from reference TRBV7-9 and TRBJ2-5, reads DTGVSQNPRHKITKRGQNVTFRCDPISEHNRLYWYRQTLGQGPEFLTYFQNEAQLEKSRLLSDRFSAERPKGSFSTLEIQRTEQGDSAMYLCASSLARSQETQYFGPGTRLLVL.

A word on this clonotype: One junction end does not reproduce the germline sequence, and a read error may be involved. The rearrangement uses TRBV12-3 or TRBV12-4 and TRBJ2-1, with 7 bases lining up with TRBD2. The CDR3 covers 14 residues. Written as DNA, the CDR3 is TGTGCCAGCAGTAAGACTAGCTCCTACAATAAGCAGTTCTTC. It translates to CASSKTSSYNKQFF.

This clonotype was counted a few times. The J gene is TRBJ2-1, the V gene TRBV5-1, with TRBD1 identical over 10 bases. CDR1 and CDR2 (germline): SGHRS, YFSETQ. The CDR3 runs 17 residues. V trimming: 0 bases; J trimming: 6 bases; junction bases outside the gene matches: 9. CDR3 in amino acids: CASSLGQGALTINEQFF. In DNA form, the CDR3 reads TGCGCCAGCAGCTTGGGACAGGGGGCTTTAACAATCAATGAGCAGTTCTTC.

The V and J genes are TRBV6-1 and TRBJ2-7; D is undetermined. The CDR3 sequence is 16 residues long. The V end lost 9 bases, the J end lost 2 bases, and 23 bases lay between the germline ends. The germline CDR1 and CDR2 sequences are MNHNS and SASEGT. The CDR3 sequence: CASPRRPPNSTYEQYF. CDR3 nucleotides: TGTGCCAGTCCCCGCCGGCCACCGAATTCCACCTACGAGCAGTACTTC.

The chain has TRBV5-1 and TRBJ2-7; a possible D gene is TRBD1 (6 bases). The J call may be wrong; the DNA end is better matched by TRBJ2-5. From germline, CDR1 is SGHRS and CDR2 YFSETQ. The CDR3 totals 14 residues. Here the CDR3 DNA reads TGCGCCAGCAGCCCCGACAGGCCTTTGGAGACCCAGTACTTC. Its translation is CASSPDRPLETQYF.

J is TRBJ2-3 and V is TRBV7-2, with TRBD2 matching over 11 bases. V dropped 1 base and J dropped 4; count of bases not matched to a gene: 10. Germline V gene lookup returns CDR1 SGHTA and CDR2 FQGNSA. The CDR3 sequence is 18 residues long. The CDR3 loop is CASSLGFGTSGLADTQYF. CDR3 bases: TGTGCCAGCAGCTTAGGGTTCGGGACTAGCGGACTCGCAGATACGCAGTATTTT.

On this clonotype itself: The junction and the germline gene differ at one end; a read error may be behind it. This chain uses TRBV18 with TRBJ1-2; TRBD1 matches 7 bases. The CDR3 has 15 amino acids. CDR1 is KGHSH, CDR2 LQKENI, per germline. Written as DNA, the CDR3 is TGTGTCAGCTCACCCACAGGGGAGATTAACTATGGCTACACCTTC. Translated, it gives CVSSPTGEINYGYTF.

As for this clonotype: A much larger clone is a single base away; this may be a read error. The genes are TRBV4-1 and TRBJ2-5, with TRBD2 as a possible D gene (6 bases). Germline CDR1 reads MGHRA; CDR2 reads YSYEKL. The CDR3 is 14 residues long. The CDR3 nucleotides read TGCGCCAGCAGCCCCGGCGGGGCGGAAGAGGCCCAGTACTTC. This encodes CASSPGGAEEAQYF.

The chain recombines TRBV4-1 with TRBJ2-1, with D tentatively TRBD1 (6 bases). This CDR3 comprises 21 residues. V was cut by 3 bases and J by 0 bases, with 27 bases left in between. From germline, CDR1 is MGHRA and CDR2 YSYEKL. CDR3: CASSQYLTSYSPRGSYNEQFF. Written as DNA, the CDR3 is TGCGCCAGCAGCCAGTACCTTACATCATACAGTCCCAGGGGCTCCTACAATGAGCAGTTCTTC.

This clonotype was counted between two and nine times. The chain recombines TRBV19 with TRBJ2-1, with 13 nucleotides matching TRBD2. Trimming cost V 5 bases and J 4 bases; bases outside gene matches: 14. This CDR3 comprises 19 residues. Germline CDR1 and CDR2: LNHDA and SQIVND (reference sequence). The CDR3 sequence: CASSPQITTSGRSYNEQFF. For the CDR3, the DNA is TGTGCCAGTAGTCCCCAGATAACGACTAGCGGGAGGTCGTACAATGAGCAGTTCTTC. Based on the CDR3 plus reference TRBV19 and TRBJ2-1, the full variable domain is DGGITQSPKYLFRKEGQNVTLSCEQNLNHDAMYWYRQDPGQGLRLIYYSQIVNDFQKGDIAEGYSVSREKKESFPLTVTSAQKNPTAFYLCASSPQITTSGRSYNEQFFGPGTRLTVL.

This clonotype was seen a few times. The chain uses TRBV6-2 or TRBV6-3 and TRBJ2-1; TRBD2 might be the D (6 bases). CDR1 and CDR2 (germline): MNHEY, SVGEGT. V dropped 7 bases and J dropped 0 bases, with 16 bases sitting between them. The CDR3 runs to 16 residues. Written as DNA, the CDR3 is TGTGCCAGCATCTACGCCGGGGGAAGCTCCTACAATGAGCAGTTCTTC. This encodes CASIYAGGSSYNEQFF.

The chain employs TRBV9 and TRBJ2-5; D tentatively reads TRBD1 or TRBD2 (5 bases each). Germline values: CDR1 SGDLS, CDR2 YYNGEE. V was cut by 3 bases and J by 1 base, with 13 bases left in between. The CDR3 covers 15 residues. CDR3 protein: CASSGGWGSQETQYF. The CDR3 DNA reads TGTGCCAGCAGCGGGGGGTGGGGATCCCAAGAGACCCAGTACTTC.

This clonotype appeared many times. V gene TRBV4-2 combines with J gene TRBJ1-2; 9 bases are shared with TRBD1. The CDR3 loop spans 15 amino acids. From germline, CDR1 is LGHNA and CDR2 YNFKEQ. V lost 7 bases to trimming and J lost 5 bases; unmatched junction nucleotides: 11. CDR3 residues: CASTRSRDRAYGYTF. In DNA form, the CDR3 reads TGTGCCAGCACCAGATCCCGGGACAGGGCATATGGCTACACCTTC.

The rearrangement joins TRBV6-2 or TRBV6-3 to TRBJ1-1; the D is unclear. This CDR3 spans 12 amino acids. V was pared by 7 bases and J by 11 bases, with 17 bases between. Germline V gene sequence: CDR1 MNHEY, CDR2 SVGEGT. In DNA form, the CDR3 reads TGTGCCAGCACAGAAACCAACTACCGGGCTTTCTTT. Translating gives CASTETNYRAFF.

In DNA, the CDR3 is TGCGCCAGCAGCCCCCTAGCGGGAGAGAAAAATGAGCAGTTCTTC. This codes for CASSPLAGEKNEQFF. The V call is TRBV5-1, the J call TRBJ2-1; 10 bases match TRBD2. CDR1 is SGHRS, CDR2 YFSETQ, per germline. The CDR3 contains 15 residues. Trimming at V came to 4 bases and at J to 7 bases, leaving 8 bases not matched to a gene.

This clonotype appeared a few times. The chain uses TRBV2 and TRBJ2-7; 8 positions match TRBD1. The J call may be faulty, since TRBJ2-5 better matches the DNA end. CDR1 is SNHLY and CDR2 is FYNNEI in the germline V gene. This CDR3 is built from 16 residues. In DNA form, the CDR3 reads TGTGCCAGCAGTGAGGCGCGCAGGGGGCCTCTTGAGACCCAGTACTTC. Translation gives CASSEARRGPLETQYF.

Only a few counts were recorded for this clonotype. The V call is TRBV20-1, the J call TRBJ2-5, with 12 bases that match TRBD2. Germline V gene data show CDR1 as DFQATT and CDR2 as SNEGSKA (reference sequence). With V trimmed by 1 base and J by 11 bases, 11 bases remained unmatched. The CDR3 has 15 amino acids. This CDR3 reads CSARGASGGAREQYF. As DNA, the CDR3 is TGCAGTGCTAGAGGGGCTAGCGGGGGGGCTCGGGAGCAGTACTTC.

This chain joins TRBV7-3 and TRBJ2-5, with TRBD2 matching over 11 bases. CDR1 is SGHTA and CDR2 is FQGTGA in the germline V gene. The CDR3 totals 15 residues. V shed 1 base, J shed 5 bases, and the junction held 3 bases outside the gene matches. The CDR3 DNA reads TGTGCCAGCAGCTTAATAGCGGGGGGGATGGAGACCCAGTACTTC. Translating gives CASSLIAGGMETQYF.

This clonotype was recorded a few times. The V call is TRBV10-3, the J call TRBJ2-3; 9 nucleotides agree with TRBD2. With 4 bases clipped from V and 4 bases from J, the junction kept 9 bases outside the gene matches. The CDR3 covers 16 residues. CDR1 is ENHRY and CDR2 is SYGVKD in the germline V gene. CDR3 in DNA: TGTGCCATCAGTGGAACTAGCGGGCGTGGTTCAGATACGCAGTATTTT. It is translated as CAISGTSGRGSDTQYF.